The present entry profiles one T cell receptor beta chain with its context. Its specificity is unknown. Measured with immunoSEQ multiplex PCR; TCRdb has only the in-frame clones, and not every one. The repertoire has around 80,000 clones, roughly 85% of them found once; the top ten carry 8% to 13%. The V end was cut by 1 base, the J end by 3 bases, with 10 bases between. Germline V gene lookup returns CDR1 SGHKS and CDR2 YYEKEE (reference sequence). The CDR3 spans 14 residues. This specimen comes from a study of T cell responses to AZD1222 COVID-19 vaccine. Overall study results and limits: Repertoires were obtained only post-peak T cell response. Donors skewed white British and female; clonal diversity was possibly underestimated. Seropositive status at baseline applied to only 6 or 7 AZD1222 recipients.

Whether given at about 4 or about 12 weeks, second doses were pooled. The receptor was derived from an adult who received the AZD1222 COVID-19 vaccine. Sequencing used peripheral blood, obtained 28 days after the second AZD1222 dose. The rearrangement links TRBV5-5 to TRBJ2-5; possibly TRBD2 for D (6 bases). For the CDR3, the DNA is TGTGCCAGCAGCTTGCCGGGGGATAAAGAGACCCAGTACTTC. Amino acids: CASSLPGDKETQYF.